Relative to its sample, the clone carrying this TCR beta chain is medium-sized. The record originates from a study of spatial heterogeneity in lung cancer. The CDR3 extends over 15 amino acids. Germline CDR1 is MNHEY and CDR2 is SMNVEV (reference sequence). V shed 7 bases, J shed 3 bases, and the junction held 9 bases outside the gene matches. Time point reported: sample taken at primary tumor resection. A total of approximately 69 untreated early-stage non-small cell lung cancer patients served as donors. TCRdb called the 5' RACE reads again in MiXCR, with one record for every CDR3 protein. Here the sample spans roughly 6,000 distinct CDR3 sequences, under 20% being singletons.

The chain joins TRBV27 to TRBJ2-3; 8 positions match TRBD2. This receptor was taken from a male donor with early-stage non-small cell lung cancer. The specimen comprised normal lung tissue next to the tumor, sampled at surgery. The CDR3 sequence: CASNTGLDETDTQYF. CDR3 nucleotide sequence: TGTGCCAGCAACACGGGACTAGATGAGACAGATACGCAGTATTTT.